This T cell receptor (beta chain) is from a study of regulatory T cells in long-lasting Graves disease. Time point defined: newly diagnosed GD, antithyroid drugs for less than 3 months. The TCR library was prepared using RNA isolated from PBMCs. Building of the TCR beta libraries involved iRepertoire HTBI primers and Arm-PCR of CDR3 regions. From the multiplex PCR reads, TCRdb called clonotypes with MiXCR, one entry per CDR3 protein. The data hold around 460,000 distinct CDR3 sequences, with approximately 14% observed a single time. The sample holds many counts of this clonotype. The antigen is undetermined. The germline gives CDR1 SGHKS, CDR2 YYEKEE (reference sequence). This CDR3 comprises 17 residues. V gave up 0 bases and J gave up 1 base, with 14 bases separating them. The study's findings and limits: Possibly, accuracy suffered from the small sample size.

These data also featured in a second study, about T cells in Graves' hyperthyroidism and ophthalmopathy. That source notes: HTBI primers were the set used in a first-round RT-PCR of the TCR CDR3.

The TCR originated in a woman aged 50 to 65 with Graves disease. This sample comprised peripheral blood mononuclear cells (PBMCs), obtained at new diagnosis, from a patient treated with antithyroid drugs. This chain links TRBV5-5 with TRBJ2-1; tentative D call: TRBD2 (6 bases). The CDR3 protein is CASSLAGAGRSYNEQFF. CDR3 nucleotides: TGTGCCAGCAGCTTGGCCGGGGCGGGGCGATCCTACAATGAGCAGTTCTTC.